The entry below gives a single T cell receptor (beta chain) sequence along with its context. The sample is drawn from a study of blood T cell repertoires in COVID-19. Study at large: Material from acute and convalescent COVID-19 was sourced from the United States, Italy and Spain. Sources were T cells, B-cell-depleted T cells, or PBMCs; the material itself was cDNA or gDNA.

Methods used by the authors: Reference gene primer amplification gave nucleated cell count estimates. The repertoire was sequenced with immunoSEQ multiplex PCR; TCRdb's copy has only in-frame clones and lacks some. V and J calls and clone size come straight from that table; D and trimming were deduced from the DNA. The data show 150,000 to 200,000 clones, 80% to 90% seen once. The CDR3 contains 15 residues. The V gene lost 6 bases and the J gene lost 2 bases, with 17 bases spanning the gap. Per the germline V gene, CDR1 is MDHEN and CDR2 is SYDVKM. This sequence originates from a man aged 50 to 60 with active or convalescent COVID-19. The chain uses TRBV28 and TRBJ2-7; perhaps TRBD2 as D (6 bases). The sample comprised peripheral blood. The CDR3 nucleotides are TGTGCCAGCAGCTCACACTCGGGGGACCCCTACGAGCAGTACTTC. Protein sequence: CASSSHSGDPYEQYF.